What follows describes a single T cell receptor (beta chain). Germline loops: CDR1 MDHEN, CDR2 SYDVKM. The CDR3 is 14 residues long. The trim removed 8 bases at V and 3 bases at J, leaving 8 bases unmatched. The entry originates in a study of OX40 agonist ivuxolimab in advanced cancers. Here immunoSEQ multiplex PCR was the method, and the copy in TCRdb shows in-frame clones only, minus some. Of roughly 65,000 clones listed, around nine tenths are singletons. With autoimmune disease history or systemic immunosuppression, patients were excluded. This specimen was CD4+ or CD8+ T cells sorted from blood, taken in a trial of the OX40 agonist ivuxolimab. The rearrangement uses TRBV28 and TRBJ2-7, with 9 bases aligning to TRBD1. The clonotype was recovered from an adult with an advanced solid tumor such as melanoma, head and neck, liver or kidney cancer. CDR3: CASCSGTGLYEQYF. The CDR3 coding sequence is TGTGCCAGCTGCTCCGGGACAGGGCTCTACGAGCAGTACTTC.